A selection of T cell receptor beta chains follows, all from one sample in a study of blood T cells in healthy people across ages. One entry per CDR3 protein, called by TCRdb with MiXCR from the 5' RACE reads. This sample has 850,000 to 950,000 distinct CDR3 sequences, with more than 25% found just once. The material sequenced was blood. Source of these receptors: a woman aged 80 or over in good health. CDR3s include the opening cysteine and the closing phenylalanine or tryptophan. Fields, in order: J gene, V gene, clone size, D gene, CDR3 protein, CDR3 DNA. A D gene is named only where the DNA matches it firmly. For some rows the clone size is stated as once, few or many, or as a class when expanded; others skip it.

j_gene: TRBJ2-6; v_gene: TRBV6-2/TRBV6-3; abundance: many; d_gene: TRBD2; CDR3aa: CASSYSWRGASGANVLTF; CDR3nt: TGTGCCAGCAGTTACAGCTGGCGGGGGGCCTCTGGGGCCAACGTCCTGACTTTC
j_gene: TRBJ2-2; v_gene: TRBV4-3; abundance: -; d_gene: -; CDR3aa: CASSQGGLNTGERFF; CDR3nt: TGCGCCAGCAGCCAAGGGGGGCTGAACACCGGGGAGCGGTTTTTT
j_gene: TRBJ1-1; v_gene: TRBV5-1; abundance: -; d_gene: -; CDR3aa: CASSPTGKSNTEAFF; CDR3nt: TGCGCCAGCAGCCCCACAGGGAAATCGAACACTGAAGCTTTCTTT
j_gene: TRBJ1-4; v_gene: TRBV7-2; abundance: few; d_gene: TRBD1; CDR3aa: CASSLDGRGLFF; CDR3nt: TGTGCCAGCAGCTTAGACGGCAGGGGGCTGTTTTTT
j_gene: TRBJ2-1; v_gene: TRBV10-2; abundance: many; d_gene: TRBD2; CDR3aa: CASSDRIAGLNNEQFF; CDR3nt: TGCGCCAGCAGTGATCGGATAGCGGGGTTAAACAATGAGCAGTTCTTC
j_gene: TRBJ2-7; v_gene: TRBV20-1; abundance: many; d_gene: -; CDR3aa: CSAIAGQAYEQYF; CDR3nt: TGCAGTGCTATAGCGGGACAGGCCTACGAGCAGTACTTC
j_gene: TRBJ2-7; v_gene: TRBV7-2; abundance: many; d_gene: -; CDR3aa: CASSLATGGRYEQYF; CDR3nt: TGTGCCAGCAGCTTAGCGACAGGAGGGAGGTACGAGCAGTACTTC
j_gene: TRBJ2-7; v_gene: TRBV20-1; abundance: many; d_gene: -; CDR3aa: CSVAGQGNYEQYF; CDR3nt: TGCAGTGTAGCGGGACAGGGTAACTACGAGCAGTACTTC
j_gene: TRBJ1-1; v_gene: TRBV9; abundance: once; d_gene: TRBD1; CDR3aa: CASSTREDRTPSNTEAFF; CDR3nt: TGTGCCAGCAGCACACGGGAGGACAGGACCCCCAGTAACACTGAAGCTTTCTTT
j_gene: TRBJ1-5; v_gene: TRBV2; abundance: -; d_gene: TRBD1; CDR3aa: CAGSGTGSNHPQHF; CDR3nt: TGTGCCGGATCCGGGACAGGGTCCAATCACCCCCAGCATTTT
j_gene: TRBJ1-5; v_gene: TRBV6-6; abundance: -; d_gene: TRBD1; CDR3aa: CASSYSLTGGRHQPQHF; CDR3nt: TGTGCCAGCAGTTACTCTCTGACAGGGGGCCGTCATCAGCCCCAGCATTTT
j_gene: TRBJ2-7; v_gene: TRBV7-2; abundance: many; d_gene: TRBD2; CDR3aa: CASSFWEAGGTYEQYF; CDR3nt: TGTGCCAGCAGCTTTTGGGAAGCGGGGGGGACCTACGAGCAGTACTTC
j_gene: TRBJ2-3; v_gene: TRBV20-1; abundance: -; d_gene: -; CDR3aa: CSAGGLLADTQYF; CDR3nt: TGCAGTGCCGGAGGACTCTTAGCAGATACGCAGTATTTT
j_gene: TRBJ2-5; v_gene: TRBV4-2; abundance: many; d_gene: TRBD2; CDR3aa: CASSPNSGGGETQYF; CDR3nt: TGTGCCAGCAGCCCAAATAGCGGGGGCGGGGAGACCCAGTACTTC
j_gene: TRBJ2-7; v_gene: TRBV27; abundance: many; d_gene: -; CDR3aa: CASSLANVGFYEQYF; CDR3nt: TGTGCCAGCAGTTTAGCGAACGTCGGGTTCTACGAGCAGTACTTC
j_gene: TRBJ1-2; v_gene: TRBV3-1; abundance: -; d_gene: -; CDR3aa: CASSQDWSATSYGYTF; CDR3nt: TGTGCCAGCAGCCAAGATTGGTCAGCTACCAGCTATGGCTACACCTTC
j_gene: TRBJ1-2; v_gene: TRBV6-2/TRBV6-3; abundance: few; d_gene: -; CDR3aa: CASNPTGAYGYTF; CDR3nt: TGTGCCAGCAACCCTACAGGAGCCTATGGCTACACCTTC